The 2 T cell receptor beta chains presented below share a single source sample, sequenced in a study of blood T cell repertoires in COVID-19. Data came from immunoSEQ multiplex PCR; TCRdb stores just in-frame clones and leaves some out. The table shows over 80,000 clones, with around 88% occurring only once. Sequencing used peripheral blood. The source of these receptors is an older man with active or convalescent COVID-19.

This rearrangement joins TRBV18 to TRBJ2-3; 14 bases match TRBD2. Germline lookup yields CDR1 KGHSH and CDR2 LQKENI. Losses at the gene ends were 3 bases for V and 9 bases for J; bases not matched to a gene: 8. The CDR3 consists of 16 residues. CDR3 sequence reads: CASSPQGLAGVDTQYF. CDR3 nucleotides: TGTGCCAGCTCACCCCAGGGACTAGCGGGAGTTGACACGCAGTATTTT.

This clone came up once. The chain links TRBV28 to TRBJ2-1, with 7 bases aligning to TRBD2. Per the germline V gene, CDR1 is MDHEN and CDR2 is SYDVKM. The CDR3 covers 12 residues. The CDR3 DNA is TGTGTCGCGGGAGATAGGTACAATGAGCAGTTCTTC. Amino acids: CVAGDRYNEQFF.